This T cell receptor (beta chain) was profiled in a study of cytomegalovirus exposure and HLA in healthy donors. General study findings and limits: Presence/absence analysis assumed near-uniform sequencing depth across donors. Cytomegalovirus status was reportedly diagnosed by the classifier with high specificity and sensitivity. TCR beta chain V- and J-gene trimming was linked, in a later analysis, to a missense variant in DCLRE1C. The study listed 150 to 200 cytomegalovirus-associated TCR beta chains.

With V trimmed by 2 bases and J by 4 bases, 6 bases remained unmatched. There are 16 residues in the CDR3. The germline V gene has CDR1 SGHRS and CDR2 YFSETQ. As concerns this clone: The antigen remains unidentified.

The PCR made use of 60 Vbeta and 13 Jbeta primers. The data were produced by immunoSEQ multiplex PCR, yet TCRdb's version contains in-frame clones alone and is incomplete. The repertoire holds approximately 54,000 clones, with more than 65% as singletons. The source of this sequence is a woman aged 18-29 years in good health and CMV-seronegative. The V gene is TRBV5-1, the J gene TRBJ2-5, with 12 bases aligning to TRBD2. The sequenced sample consisted of PBMCs. DNA of the CDR3: TGCGCCAGCAGCTTATCGACTAGCGGGAGTACAGAGACCCAGTACTTC. This translates into CASSLSTSGSTETQYF. Together with reference TRBV5-1 and TRBJ2-5, the CDR3 gives the full variable domain: KAGVTQTPRYLIKTRGQQVTLSCSPISGHRSVSWYQQTPGQGLQFLFEYFSETQRNKGNFPGRFSGRQFSNSRSEMNVSTLELGDSALYLCASSLSTSGSTETQYFGPGTRLLVL.